Listed here are 18 T cell receptor beta chains from one sample, sequenced in a study of blood T cell repertoires in COVID-19. Using immunoSEQ multiplex PCR, the repertoire was profiled, and TCRdb retains in-frame clones only, with some absent. The table has hundreds of thousands of clones, around 90% seen once; the top ten hold 2% to 2.5%. The specimen was PBMCs or T cells enriched from blood (not recorded which). The receptor source for this set is a woman in her thirties or forties with acute COVID-19.

The V gene is TRBV30, the J gene TRBJ2-5; the D gene is possibly TRBD2 (7 bases). The V end was cut by 6 bases, the J end by 5 bases, with 19 bases between. This CDR3 region has 14 residues. Per the germline V gene, CDR1 is GTSNPN and CDR2 is SVGIG (reference sequence). This CDR3 reads CACNFGGGHETQYF. In DNA form, the CDR3 reads TGTGCCTGTAATTTTGGGGGGGGCCACGAGACCCAGTACTTC.

The rearrangement uses TRBV19 and TRBJ1-4; a possible D gene is TRBD1 (6 bases). The CDR3 sequence is 13 residues long. Trimming shortened V by 10 bases and J by 7 bases, and 16 bases separated the two germline ends. Germline assignment: CDR1 LNHDA and CDR2 SQIVND (reference sequence). For the CDR3, the DNA is TGTGCCACCAGGGGATGGGTAGCTGAAAAACTGTTTTTT. This codes for CATRGWVAEKLFF.

The sample holds one count of this clone. The V gene is TRBV14, the J gene TRBJ2-1; 9 nucleotides line up with TRBD1. This CDR3 spans 15 amino acids. The germline gives CDR1 SGHDN, CDR2 FVKESK. With 3 bases clipped from V and 3 bases from J, the junction kept 3 bases outside the gene matches. The CDR3 reads CASSQGQGYYNEQFF. CDR3 coding DNA: TGTGCCAGCAGCCAGGGACAGGGATACTACAATGAGCAGTTCTTC.

The gene calls are TRBV5-1 and TRBJ2-1; D is perhaps TRBD2 (5 bases). This CDR3 has 16 amino acids. Trimming cost V 3 bases and J 1 base, with 14 bases left between them. Looked up from germline, CDR1 is SGHRS and CDR2 is YFSETQ. The CDR3 is CASSYSAGGSYNEQFF. The CDR3 DNA reads TGCGCCAGCAGCTATAGCGCCGGTGGGTCCTACAATGAGCAGTTCTTC.

The V and J genes are TRBV3-1 (or the pseudogene TRBV3-2) and TRBJ2-2, with 7 bases fitting TRBD1. The trim removed 2 bases at V and 1 base at J, leaving 4 bases unmatched. This CDR3 is built from 16 residues. CDR1 and CDR2 (germline): LGHDT, YNNKEL (reference sequence). CDR3 nucleotides: TGTGCCAGCAGCCAACCAGGACAGGTGAACACCGGGGAGCTGTTTTTT. Translated: CASSQPGQVNTGELFF.

The V and J genes are TRBV19 and TRBJ1-3, with no clear D. V was clipped by 2 bases and J by 2 bases, with 7 bases between them. The CDR3 runs to 14 residues. Looked up from germline, CDR1 is LNHDA and CDR2 is SQIVND (reference sequence). CDR3 nucleotide sequence: TGTGCCAGTAGTATACTAGAAGCTGGAAACACCATATATTTT. Amino acids: CASSILEAGNTIYF. The full variable domain, completed using reference TRBV19 and TRBJ1-3, is DGGITQSPKYLFRKEGQNVTLSCEQNLNHDAMYWYRQDPGQGLRLIYYSQIVNDFQKGDIAEGYSVSREKKESFPLTVTSAQKNPTAFYLCASSILEAGNTIYFGEGSWLTVV.

The chain recombines TRBV7-9 with TRBJ1-1; 8 bases line up with TRBD1. The CDR3 contains 13 residues. Trimming took 6 bases from V and 4 from J; bases not matched to a gene: 4. The germline gives CDR1 SEHNR, CDR2 FQNEAQ (reference sequence). CDR3 DNA sequence: TGTGCCAGCAGAACAGGGGGAATCACTGAAGCTTTCTTT. Its translation: CASRTGGITEAFF.

V usage is TRBV18 and J usage is TRBJ2-3, with D possibly TRBD2 on 5 matching bases. Germline CDR1 is KGHSH and CDR2 is LQKENI. V lost 4 bases and J 6 bases, leaving 14 bases between the germline ends. CDR3 length: 14 residues. CDR3 loop: CASSLIVSGDTQYF. In DNA form, the CDR3 reads TGTGCCAGCTCACTAATTGTCTCGGGGGATACGCAGTATTTT.

This sequence joins TRBV5-1 and TRBJ1-1; no clear D. V lost 5 bases and J lost 4, with 15 bases in between. The CDR3 has 14 amino acids. Looked up from germline, CDR1 is SGHRS and CDR2 is YFSETQ. The CDR3 bases are TGCGCCAGCAGAGGCAGCGGGAGGACCACTGAAGCTTTCTTT. The encoded protein is CASRGSGRTTEAFF.

Only a few counts were recorded for this clone. The V gene is TRBV7-9, the J gene TRBJ2-2; 10 nucleotides agree with TRBD2. The J segment lost 5 bases and the V segment lost 7 bases, leaving 10 bases of the junction unmatched. The CDR3 length is 16 residues. The V gene's germline CDR1 is SEHNR and CDR2 FQNEAQ (reference sequence). The DNA of the CDR3 is TGTGCCAGCATAGCTCACAGCGGGGGGGCGACCGGGGAGCTGTTTTTT. Its translation: CASIAHSGGATGELFF.

The rearrangement uses TRBV24-1 and TRBJ2-6; TRBD1 matches 7 bases. This CDR3 has 17 residues. Losses at the gene ends were 3 bases for V and 3 bases for J; bases not matched to a gene: 7. CDR1 and CDR2 (germline): KGHDR, SFDVKD. The CDR3 DNA sequence: TGTGCCACCAGTGATCCCCGTCAGGGGGTTGGGGCCAACGTCCTGACTTTC. Its translation is CATSDPRQGVGANVLTF.

V gene TRBV19 combines with J gene TRBJ1-4; tentative D call: TRBD1 (5 bases). CDR3 size: 13 residues. Trimming took 2 bases from V and 8 from J, leaving 9 bases between them. CDR1 and CDR2 (germline): LNHDA, SQIVND (reference sequence). The CDR3 DNA is TGTGCCAGTAGTATACAGGGAGGCGAAAAACTGTTTTTT. Translation gives CASSIQGGEKLFF.

The J gene is TRBJ1-1, the V gene TRBV30; 9 bases are a match to TRBD1. Germline values: CDR1 GTSNPN, CDR2 SVGIG (reference sequence). The CDR3 spans 14 residues. V lost 2 bases and J lost 13; bases outside the gene matches: 14. In DNA form, the CDR3 reads TGTGCCTGGAGTAGGGACAGGGTATATTCAACTGGTTTCTTT. Its translation: CAWSRDRVYSTGFF.

The rearrangement links TRBV4-1 to TRBJ1-2; 9 bases line up with TRBD1. Per the germline V gene, CDR1 is MGHRA and CDR2 is YSYEKL. The V gene end was trimmed by 3 bases and the J gene end by 4 bases; junction bases not matched to a gene: 6. CDR3 length: 15 residues. CDR3 residues: CASSQATGGSYGYTF. CDR3 coding DNA: TGCGCCAGCAGCCAGGCAACAGGGGGCAGCTATGGCTACACCTTC.

The chain joins TRBV30 to TRBJ2-6; D is possibly TRBD1 (7 bases). CDR1 and CDR2 (germline): GTSNPN, SVGIG (reference sequence). The CDR3 totals 16 residues. V was cut by 4 bases and J by 0 bases, with 13 bases left in between. CDR3 loop: CAWIRQGLSGANVLTF. The CDR3 nucleotides read TGTGCCTGGATTCGACAGGGACTCTCTGGGGCCAACGTCCTGACTTTC.

This sequence joins TRBV6-5 and TRBJ1-6, with TRBD1 identical over 7 bases. After removal of 6 bases from V and 7 bases from J, the junction contained 3 bases not matched to a gene. CDR1 and CDR2 from the germline V gene are MNHEY and SVGAGI. The CDR3 runs 13 residues. CDR3 sequence (DNA): TGTGCCAGCAGCTCGGGACAGAATTCACCCCTCCACTTT. Translation: CASSSGQNSPLHF.

The chain employs TRBV6-1 and TRBJ1-5; a possible D gene is TRBD1 (6 bases). The CDR3 covers 15 residues. Germline-derived CDR1 and CDR2 are MNHNS and SASEGT. V was cut by 3 bases and J by 2 bases, with 11 bases left in between. The CDR3 DNA sequence: TGTGCCAGCAGTGACGGTCCAGGGGGCAATCAGCCCCAGCATTTT. It encodes CASSDGPGGNQPQHF.

This clone was picked up a small number of times. The chain is built from TRBV21-1 and TRBJ1-1; the tabulated D call, TRBD1, remains unverified against the DNA. TRBV21-1 is tagged as a pseudogene. The CDR3 loop spans 13 amino acids. The DNA of the CDR3 is TGTGCCAGCAGTCGACAGGGGGCCTCCATAGAACCATTT. As protein: CASSRQGASIEPF.